This is a list of T cell receptor beta chains from one sample in a study of response to subunit inactivated influenza vaccine. TCRdb processed the RT-PCR reads anew with MiXCR; each CDR3 protein has one entry. This table has hundreds of thousands of distinct CDR3 sequences, around 20% appearing once. The sequenced sample was PBMCs from blood, obtained around 5 days after vaccination. These receptor sequences come from a man over 45 who received an inactivated influenza vaccine. CDR3s include the opening cysteine and the closing phenylalanine or tryptophan. The D gene is left open where the match is weak. Clone size is not always given. Where it is, it says once, few, many or a class for expanded clones.

TRBV6-1	.	.	TRBJ2-5	CASSERQGGGETQYF	TGTGCCAGCAGTGAGAGACAGGGAGGAGGAGAGACCCAGTACTTC
TRBV3-1	few	TRBD2	TRBJ2-5	CASSHWRSWREFQETQYF	TGTGCCAGCAGCCATTGGCGCTCGTGGCGGGAGTTTCAAGAGACCCAGTACTTC
TRBV5-1	.	.	TRBJ1-2	CASRGGTGDYGRFTF	TGCGCCAGCAGGGGCGGGACGGGAGATTATGGTCGCTTCACCTTC
TRBV11-3	few	TRBD2	TRBJ2-7	CASSYSGAGNEQYF	TGTGCCAGCAGCTATAGCGGGGCAGGCAACGAGCAGTACTTC
TRBV4-2	.	TRBD2	TRBJ2-5	CASSQGLAGILETQYF	TGTGCCAGCAGCCAGGGACTAGCGGGAATCTTGGAGACCCAGTACTTC
TRBV4-3	.	.	TRBJ2-5	CASSQGTVYQETQYF	TGCGCCAGCAGCCAAGGGACCGTGTACCAAGAGACCCAGTACTTC
TRBV7-7	.	.	TRBJ2-1	CASSFTSRHEQFF	TGTGCCAGCAGCTTTACTTCACGCCATGAGCAGTTCTTC
TRBV5-1	.	TRBD1	TRBJ2-5	CASSGTGETQYF	TGCGCCAGCAGCGGGACAGGGGAGACCCAGTACTTC
TRBV9	.	TRBD1	TRBJ2-1	CASSPGTGQYNEQFF	TGTGCCAGCAGCCCCGGGACAGGGCAATACAATGAGCAGTTCTTC
TRBV12-3/TRBV12-4	few	.	TRBJ2-1	CASSFGAEPYNEQFF	TGTGCCAGCAGTTTCGGGGCAGAACCTTACAATGAGCAGTTCTTC
TRBV6-1	few	.	TRBJ2-6	CASSLYGDSGANVLTF	TGTGCCAGCAGCCTTTACGGGGACTCTGGGGCCAACGTCCTGACTTTC
TRBV20-1	few	TRBD2	TRBJ2-1	CSARAGGKIRNEQFF	TGCAGTGCTAGAGCGGGAGGAAAGATTCGCAATGAGCAGTTCTTC
TRBV20-1	.	TRBD2	TRBJ2-4	CSATGPGGSQNIQYF	TGCAGTGCTACCGGCCCGGGGGGTTCCCAGAACATTCAGTACTTC
TRBV24-1	few	.	TRBJ1-1	CATSDFSGGEAFF	TGTGCCACCAGTGATTTTTCGGGCGGTGAAGCTTTCTTT
TRBV20-1	.	TRBD2	TRBJ2-5	CSARVGGGAWETQYF	TGCAGTGCTAGAGTTGGCGGGGGGGCATGGGAGACCCAGTACTTC
TRBV19	.	.	TRBJ2-2	CASSILPGELFF	TGTGCCAGTAGTATTCTCCCCGGGGAGCTGTTTTTT
TRBV4-3	many	.	TRBJ1-2	CASSQDQQGLYGYTF	TGCGCCAGCAGCCAAGATCAGCAGGGGCTGTATGGCTACACCTTC
TRBV20-1	.	.	TRBJ2-7	CSASSITGPDYEQYF	TGCAGTGCTAGCAGTATAACAGGGCCCGATTACGAGCAGTACTTC